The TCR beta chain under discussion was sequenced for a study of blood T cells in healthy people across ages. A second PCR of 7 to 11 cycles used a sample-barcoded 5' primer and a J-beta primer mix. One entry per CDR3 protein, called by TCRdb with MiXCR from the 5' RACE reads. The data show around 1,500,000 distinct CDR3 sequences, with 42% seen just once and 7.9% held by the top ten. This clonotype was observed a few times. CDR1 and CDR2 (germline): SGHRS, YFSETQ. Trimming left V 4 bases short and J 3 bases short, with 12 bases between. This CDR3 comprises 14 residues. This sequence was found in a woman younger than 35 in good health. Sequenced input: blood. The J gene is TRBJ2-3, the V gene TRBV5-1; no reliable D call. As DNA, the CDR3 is TGCGCCAGCAGCGTCGTAGCACCTACAGATACGCAGTATTTT. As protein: CASSVVAPTDTQYF.